The rows below give T cell receptor beta chains drawn from one sample of a study of T cell responses to AZD1222 COVID-19 vaccine. TCRdb keeps only in-frame clones here, not all; method: immunoSEQ multiplex PCR. Of about 170,000 clones in the sample, around 91% are singletons; the top ten hold 6% to 8%. Sequencing used peripheral blood, obtained on day 0 of AZD1222 vaccination. The receptors come from an adult in good health. Each CDR3 is given with its conserved first and last residue. Each record gives: clone size, V gene, D gene, J gene, CDR3 DNA, CDR3 protein. A D gene is named only where the DNA matches it firmly. Where a row states a size, it is once, few, many or the class of an expanded clone; other rows omit it.

clone_size: NA
v_call: TRBV12-3/TRBV12-4
d_call: NA
j_call: TRBJ2-2
cdr3_nt: TGTGCCAGCACCGTTTTGGGGGAGCTGTTTTTT
cdr3_aa: CASTVLGELFF

clone_size: NA
v_call: TRBV28
d_call: NA
j_call: TRBJ2-7
cdr3_nt: TGTGCCAGCAGTTTACAAACCGCGGGCGACGGTTCCTACGAGCAGTACTTC
cdr3_aa: CASSLQTAGDGSYEQYF

clone_size: once
v_call: TRBV28
d_call: NA
j_call: TRBJ2-3
cdr3_nt: TGTGCCAGCAGTTTTCATCACACAGATACGCAGTATTTT
cdr3_aa: CASSFHHTDTQYF

clone_size: NA
v_call: TRBV13
d_call: TRBD1
j_call: TRBJ2-7
cdr3_nt: TGTGCCAGCAGCTTAGGCCCCGGACAGGCGAGCTACGAGCAGTACTTC
cdr3_aa: CASSLGPGQASYEQYF

clone_size: NA
v_call: TRBV19
d_call: NA
j_call: TRBJ1-4
cdr3_nt: TGTGCCAGTAGTGACAGGTTTGCTAATGAAAAACTGTTTTTT
cdr3_aa: CASSDRFANEKLFF

clone_size: NA
v_call: TRBV3-1/TRBV3-2
d_call: NA
j_call: TRBJ2-1
cdr3_nt: TGTGCCAGCAGCCACCTAATGGGTCACAATGAGCAGTTCTTC
cdr3_aa: CASSHLMGHNEQFF

clone_size: NA
v_call: TRBV6-6
d_call: TRBD1
j_call: TRBJ2-7
cdr3_nt: TGTGCCAGCAGTTATTCCGCCAACAGGGGCGAGCAGTACTTC
cdr3_aa: CASSYSANRGEQYF

clone_size: NA
v_call: TRBV6-5
d_call: NA
j_call: TRBJ2-7
cdr3_nt: TGTGCCAGCAGTCCTCACGGCATGGGGGGAAACGAGCAGTACTTC
cdr3_aa: CASSPHGMGGNEQYF

clone_size: NA
v_call: TRBV6-6
d_call: NA
j_call: TRBJ1-1
cdr3_nt: TGTGCCAGCAGTAAATATGTAATGAACACTGAAGCTTTCTTT
cdr3_aa: CASSKYVMNTEAFF

clone_size: NA
v_call: TRBV19
d_call: NA
j_call: TRBJ2-5
cdr3_nt: TGTGCCAGTAGGAAAAAGACAACCCAAGAGACCCAGTACTTC
cdr3_aa: CASRKKTTQETQYF

clone_size: NA
v_call: TRBV28
d_call: TRBD1
j_call: TRBJ2-7
cdr3_nt: TGTGCCAGCAATAGTTTATCGGCGGGACAGGGGTCCTACGAGCAGTACTTC
cdr3_aa: CASNSLSAGQGSYEQYF

clone_size: NA
v_call: TRBV5-1
d_call: TRBD1
j_call: TRBJ1-3
cdr3_nt: TGCGCCAGCAGCTGGGGGGACAGGGAACTTGGAAACACCATATATTTT
cdr3_aa: CASSWGDRELGNTIYF

clone_size: NA
v_call: TRBV9
d_call: NA
j_call: TRBJ1-6
cdr3_nt: TGTGCCAGCAGCGTAGGCAGGTCAAGTTCACCCCTCCACTTT
cdr3_aa: CASSVGRSSSPLHF

clone_size: NA
v_call: TRBV12-5
d_call: NA
j_call: TRBJ2-1
cdr3_nt: TGTGCTAGTGGTTCACCAATCCCGGGACAAGCCTACAATGAGCAGTTCTTC
cdr3_aa: CASGSPIPGQAYNEQFF

clone_size: NA
v_call: TRBV5-4
d_call: NA
j_call: TRBJ2-3
cdr3_nt: TGTGCCAGCAGCTTGAGGGCTACCGACACAGATACGCAGTATTTT
cdr3_aa: CASSLRATDTDTQYF

clone_size: NA
v_call: TRBV10-3
d_call: NA
j_call: TRBJ1-3
cdr3_nt: TGTGCCATCAGGGCCCCGGACTCTCGCTCTGGAAACACCATATATTTT
cdr3_aa: CAIRAPDSRSGNTIYF

clone_size: NA
v_call: TRBV11-2
d_call: NA
j_call: TRBJ1-3
cdr3_nt: TGTGCCAGCAGCCCCGGGCCCCAAGGGGGAAACACCGTATATTTT
cdr3_aa: CASSPGPQGGNTVYF

clone_size: NA
v_call: TRBV7-3
d_call: TRBD1
j_call: TRBJ2-2
cdr3_nt: TGTGCCAGCAGCTTAAACACAGGGGCGAACACCGGGGAGCTGTTTTTT
cdr3_aa: CASSLNTGANTGELFF

clone_size: once
v_call: TRBV7-9
d_call: NA
j_call: TRBJ1-4
cdr3_nt: TGTGCCAGCAGCCCCAGCGTGGCAGAGTGGAATGAAAAACTGTTTTTT
cdr3_aa: CASSPSVAEWNEKLFF

clone_size: NA
v_call: TRBV7-3
d_call: NA
j_call: TRBJ1-3
cdr3_nt: TGTGCCAGCAGCCTCGGAACCACCACAACTGGAAACACCATATATTTT
cdr3_aa: CASSLGTTTTGNTIYF

clone_size: NA
v_call: TRBV5-6
d_call: NA
j_call: TRBJ1-3
cdr3_nt: TGTGCCAGCAGCTTGGACACCCGCTCTGGAAACACCATATATTTT
cdr3_aa: CASSLDTRSGNTIYF

clone_size: NA
v_call: TRBV6-2/TRBV6-3
d_call: TRBD1
j_call: TRBJ1-1
cdr3_nt: TGTGCCAGCAGCTCGCGCGGACAGGGATGGACTGAAGCTTTCTTT
cdr3_aa: CASSSRGQGWTEAFF

clone_size: NA
v_call: TRBV7-9
d_call: NA
j_call: TRBJ2-7
cdr3_nt: TGTGCCAGCGGGTCAGGACGGTCCTACGAGCAGTACTTC
cdr3_aa: CASGSGRSYEQYF

clone_size: NA
v_call: TRBV7-8
d_call: TRBD2
j_call: TRBJ2-7
cdr3_nt: TGTGCCAGCACTTGGGCTAGCGGGGTTTACGAGCAGTACTTC
cdr3_aa: CASTWASGVYEQYF

clone_size: NA
v_call: TRBV7-9
d_call: NA
j_call: TRBJ2-1
cdr3_nt: TGTGCCAGCAGCACTGGGGGTGAGCAGTTCTTC
cdr3_aa: CASSTGGEQFF

clone_size: NA
v_call: TRBV3-1/TRBV3-2
d_call: TRBD1
j_call: TRBJ2-2
cdr3_nt: TGTGCCGCCCAGGGGGACGCCACCGGGGAGCTGTTTTTT
cdr3_aa: CAAQGDATGELFF

clone_size: NA
v_call: TRBV7-2
d_call: NA
j_call: TRBJ1-1
cdr3_nt: TGTGCCAGCAGCTTAGCGGGACTCAACAAAGCTTTCTTT
cdr3_aa: CASSLAGLNKAFF

clone_size: NA
v_call: TRBV7-8
d_call: TRBD1
j_call: TRBJ2-5
cdr3_nt: TGTGCCAGCAGCCTAGACAGGGGAGAGACCCAGTACTTC
cdr3_aa: CASSLDRGETQYF